Listed below are T cell receptor beta chains from one sample, sequenced in a study of blood T cell repertoires in COVID-19. Measured with immunoSEQ multiplex PCR; TCRdb has only the in-frame clones, and not every one. This table has more than 95,000 clones, 65% to 90% appearing once. The sequencing input was peripheral blood. These receptors originate from a man between 60 and 70 years old with acute or convalescent COVID-19. CDR3s include the opening cysteine and the closing phenylalanine or tryptophan. A D gene is named only where the DNA matches it firmly. Only some rows state a clone size, as once, few, many or a class for expanded clones.

TRBJ1-6	TRBV23-1	.	13	.	TGCGCCAGCAGTCAATCGTCCGGGTCACCCCTCCACTTT	CASSQSSGSPLHF
TRBJ2-1	TRBV27	.	16	.	TGTGCCAGCAGTTACCTAAAATCGGGCTCCTACAATGAGCAGTTCTTC	CASSYLKSGSYNEQFF
TRBJ2-2	TRBV18	few	16	TRBD2	TGTGCCAGCTCATCCCTAGCGGGGTCAAACACCGGGGAGCTGTTTTTT	CASSSLAGSNTGELFF
TRBJ1-1	TRBV5-8	.	15	.	TGTGCCAGCAGCGGACCGGGACTCCGGAACACTGAAGCTTTCTTT	CASSGPGLRNTEAFF
TRBJ1-1	TRBV6-2/TRBV6-3	.	12	.	TGTGCCAGCAGTTACAGGCAGGGCAAAGCTTTCTTT	CASSYRQGKAFF
TRBJ1-1	TRBV14	.	14	.	TGTGCCAGCAGCCAAGATTGGGGGGGAACTGAAGCTTTCTTT	CASSQDWGGTEAFF
TRBJ2-3	TRBV6-5	.	15	.	TGTGCCAGCAGTTACTCGCTGACTAGCACAGATACGCAGTATTTT	CASSYSLTSTDTQYF
TRBJ2-2	TRBV5-6	.	17	TRBD1	TGTGCCAGCAGCTTAACAGGGGCAGGTTGGGACACCGGGGAGCTGTTTTTT	CASSLTGAGWDTGELFF
TRBJ2-7	TRBV6-5	.	15	TRBD1	TGTGCCAGCAGTTCCGGGACAGATCAGGGGCGGGAGCAGTACTTC	CASSSGTDQGREQYF
TRBJ2-7	TRBV5-1	.	15	TRBD2	TGCGCCAGCAGCAGCGGGACTAGCGGGAGCCACGAGCAGTACTTC	CASSSGTSGSHEQYF
TRBJ1-6	TRBV9	.	16	TRBD1	TGTGCCAGCAGCGCAAGCTCAGGGGGCCCGGATTCACCCCTCCACTTT	CASSASSGGPDSPLHF
TRBJ2-1	TRBV5-1	.	13	.	TGCGCCAGCAGCTTTAGGGGGGAGGGTGAGCAGTTCTTC	CASSFRGEGEQFF
TRBJ1-2	TRBV2	.	14	.	TGTGCCATTCCAAGGACAGTCCGATTAGGTGGCTACACCTTC	CAIPRTVRLGGYTF
TRBJ1-5	TRBV7-8	.	15	.	TGTGCCAGCAGCCTCGGACAGTGGGGCAATCAGCCCCAGCATTTT	CASSLGQWGNQPQHF
TRBJ2-1	TRBV24-1	.	16	TRBD2	TGTGCCACCAGTGATCCAGGGACTAGCGGGGGGGAAGAGCAGTTCTTC	CATSDPGTSGGEEQFF
TRBJ2-1	TRBV28	.	16	TRBD2	TGTGCCAGCATCGCCCCGGCTAGCGGGAGGGCCAGGGAGCAGTTCTTC	CASIAPASGRAREQFF
TRBJ2-1	TRBV7-3	.	16	TRBD2	TGTGCCAGCAGCTTAATGGGGGGGACGTCCTACAATGAGCAGTTCTTC	CASSLMGGTSYNEQFF
TRBJ1-1	TRBV5-1	.	15	.	TGCGCCAGCAAATTGGCCCCGGGGGATAACACTGAAGCTTTCTTT	CASKLAPGDNTEAFF
TRBJ2-1	TRBV7-3	.	12	.	TGTGCCAGCAGCTTAAACTCGAGAGAGCAGTTCTTC	CASSLNSREQFF
TRBJ1-1	TRBV3-1/TRBV3-2	few	15	.	TGTGCCAGCAGCCCACAGGGAAATGGAAACACTGAAGCTTTCTTT	CASSPQGNGNTEAFF
TRBJ1-1	TRBV7-8	once	15	.	TGTGCCAGCAGCCCGACGCGGCGGGGGGACACTGAAGCTTTCTTT	CASSPTRRGDTEAFF
TRBJ1-1	TRBV19	.	14	.	TGTGCCAGTAAGTGGACAGAGCGGGGAACTGAAGCTTTCTTT	CASKWTERGTEAFF
TRBJ2-3	TRBV7-2	.	16	TRBD2	TGTGCCAGCAGCTTAATGGGGTCGGGACTAGAGGATACGCAGTATTTT	CASSLMGSGLEDTQYF
TRBJ2-1	TRBV12-5	.	16	.	TGTGCTAGTGGTTTGGGAGCGGCCCGCTCCTACAATGAGCAGTTCTTC	CASGLGAARSYNEQFF
TRBJ2-7	TRBV7-2	.	16	TRBD2	TGTGCCAGCAGCTTAGGATTTAGCGGGAGTTCCGGCGAGCAGTACTTC	CASSLGFSGSSGEQYF
TRBJ1-6	TRBV27	.	16	.	TGTGCCAGCAGTTTAAGGCCCGCGGAGGGGAATTCACCCCTCCACTTT	CASSLRPAEGNSPLHF
TRBJ1-1	TRBV18	.	15	.	TGTGCCAGCTCACCACCGAGGACAGTTAACACTGAAGCTTTCTTT	CASSPPRTVNTEAFF
TRBJ2-7	TRBV5-6	.	16	TRBD1	TGTGCCAGCAGCTTTCCGGGACAGGGGGCAATATACGAGCAGTACTTC	CASSFPGQGAIYEQYF
TRBJ1-4	TRBV6-1	.	17	TRBD1	TGTGCCAGCAGTGAGAGCCGAACCTCAGGGGGCGGAGAAAAACTGTTTTTT	CASSESRTSGGGEKLFF
TRBJ2-3	TRBV20-1	.	11	.	TGCAGTGCTGGGAGTGGAGATACGCAGTATTTT	CSAGSGDTQYF
TRBJ2-1	TRBV28	.	16	.	TGTGCCAGCAGTTCAATTGAGACAAGCTCCTACAATGAGCAGTTCTTC	CASSSIETSSYNEQFF
TRBJ1-1	TRBV7-9	.	16	TRBD1	TGTGCCAGCAGTGGTCGACAGGGGGCTGGGAACACTGAAGCTTTCTTT	CASSGRQGAGNTEAFF
TRBJ1-1	TRBV20-1	.	14	.	TGCAGTGCCAGTGGTGGCAAATTGAACACTGAAGCTTTCTTT	CSASGGKLNTEAFF
TRBJ1-2	TRBV4-3	.	14	TRBD1	TGCGCCAGCAGCCAAGGGACAGGCCAGGGTGGCTACACCTTC	CASSQGTGQGGYTF
TRBJ2-7	TRBV18	.	13	.	TGTGCCAGCTCCCTGTGGAGTTACTACGAGCAGTACTTC	CASSLWSYYEQYF
TRBJ1-2	TRBV10-3	.	13	TRBD1	TGTGCCATCAGCTCGACAGGGGAAAATGGCTACACCTTC	CAISSTGENGYTF
TRBJ2-4	TRBV27	.	13	TRBD1	TGTGCCAGCAGTTTAAGGTGGGGACAGGCCCAGTACTTC	CASSLRWGQAQYF
TRBJ2-1	TRBV4-1	.	14	.	TGCGCCAGCAGCCAAGATAGCAGAGCGTATGAGCAGTTCTTC	CASSQDSRAYEQFF
TRBJ2-3	TRBV10-2	few	13	.	TGCGCCACCCTCCTCAGTGGGCAAGATACGCAGTATTTT	CATLLSGQDTQYF
TRBJ2-3	TRBV29-1	.	16	TRBD2	TGCAGCGTTGAAAAAGGGACTAGCGGGGGCACAGATACGCAGTATTTT	CSVEKGTSGGTDTQYF
TRBJ1-5	TRBV4-1	.	17	.	TGCGCCAGCAGCCAAGATAAGGCGACATTGAGCAATCAGCCCCAGCATTTT	CASSQDKATLSNQPQHF
TRBJ2-7	TRBV5-5	.	14	TRBD1	TGTGCCAGCAGCCCCGGGACAGGGTTGTACGAGCAGTACTTC	CASSPGTGLYEQYF
TRBJ1-1	TRBV6-4	.	13	.	TGTGCCAGCAGTACACAGGTTAACACTGAAGCTTTCTTT	CASSTQVNTEAFF
TRBJ2-3	TRBV6-5	once	15	TRBD1	TGTGCCAGCAGTTTAAGGGGGCACACCACAGATACGCAGTATTTT	CASSLRGHTTDTQYF
TRBJ2-3	TRBV5-1	.	16	TRBD2	TGCGCCAGCAGCCTGGGGACTAGCGGGAGGTTAGATACGCAGTATTTT	CASSLGTSGRLDTQYF
TRBJ1-4	TRBV6-5	.	13	.	TGTGCCAGCAGTCGGACAGAGAATGAAAAACTGTTTTTT	CASSRTENEKLFF
TRBJ1-1	TRBV29-1	.	13	.	TGCAGCGTTGAAGATTGGCAATGCACTGAAGCTTTCTTT	CSVEDWQCTEAFF
TRBJ1-5	TRBV7-9	few	14	TRBD1	TGTGCCAGCAGCTTAGCCGGGACAGAAGAGCCCCAGCATTTT	CASSLAGTEEPQHF
TRBJ2-5	TRBV14	many	15	.	TGTGCCAGCAGCCAAGAAATCTCAGGGCAAGAGACCCAGTACTTC	CASSQEISGQETQYF
TRBJ1-4	TRBV28	.	17	TRBD1	TGTGCCAGCAGTTTACGACTCGGGACAGGGCTTAATGAAAAACTGTTTTTT	CASSLRLGTGLNEKLFF
TRBJ1-3	TRBV24-1	.	15	TRBD1	TGTGCCACCAGTGATGGCAGGGGGCTTGGAAACACCATATATTTT	CATSDGRGLGNTIYF
TRBJ1-6	TRBV14	.	15	.	TGTGCCAGCAGCCTCGGGACACGGATAAATTCACCCCTCCACTTT	CASSLGTRINSPLHF
TRBJ2-4	TRBV6-1	.	17	TRBD2	TGTGCCAGCAGTGCTGGACTAGCGGGGGGGCCCAAAAACATTCAGTACTTC	CASSAGLAGGPKNIQYF
TRBJ1-1	TRBV19	.	12	.	TGTGCCAGTAGTACTTCGAACACTGAAGCTTTCTTT	CASSTSNTEAFF